This T cell receptor beta chain came from a study of immune heterogeneity within non-small cell lung tumors (dated by TCRdb to 2017 to 2018). Some background on the complete study: Histology comprised a handful of squamous cell carcinomas, approximately nine non-squamous carcinomas and 1 tumor not otherwise specified. To examine intratumoral immune heterogeneity, the study used whole-exome sequencing, RNA-seq and TCR beta repertoire sequencing on multiple spatially distinct regions of each NSCLC tumor. TCR repertoires were analyzed from roughly 60 tumor loci of under 19 patients, while transcriptome data covered only 35 to 45 loci from more than 10 patients. Neoantigen binding to each patient's HLA alleles was predicted with netMHCpan-3.0 for mutant peptides of 8 to 11 amino acids. Here is what the overall study found, with its caveats: Within a given patient, the same dominant CDR3B clonotypes showed up repeatedly across loci, although different tumor locations also carried unique high-frequency clones. For the most part, high-frequency TCR beta clonotypes differed from one individual patient to another. Local tumor mutational burden and local T-cell repertoire clonality had a statistically significant but moderate positive correlation (R 0.3 to 0.35).

The germline ends are 10 bases apart after V is trimmed by 2 bases and J by 6 bases. As encoded in the germline V gene, CDR1 is MNHEY while CDR2 is SVGEGT. There are 13 amino acids in the CDR3, from cysteine to phenylalanine inclusive. The sequence is cut down to CDR3 DNA, 39 bases in frame from base 1. Genomic DNA was extracted from bulk tumor tissue and used as the TCR template, and roughly 590 ng gDNA was amplified per sample. During surgery, multiple biopsies were taken from each primary tumor, with sampling sites spaced as far apart as possible within the tumor mass. The study cohort was described as untreated and was composed of newly diagnosed NSCLC cases undergoing curative surgery. Donors were about 16 newly diagnosed non-small cell lung cancer patients undergoing surgery with curative intent. The resected tumor masses were reviewed by two independent pathologists. Only DNA and RNA samples of high quality went on to sequencing.

A multiplex PCR system amplified the TCR beta CDR3 region, with a first 10-cycle round using 32 V-gene forward and 13 J-gene reverse primers. The first PCR round was done with a QIAGEN Multiplex PCR Kit, and the primer sequences were filed in Chinese patent CN105087789A. Illumina universal primers were attached in a second round of PCR run with the Phusion High-Fidelity PCR Kit. TCR libraries were paired-end sequenced at 151 bp read length on the Illumina HiSeq X Ten platform. The original pipeline was this. Cutadapt was used to discard reads without multiplex PCR primers, PEAR merged the read pairs, and MiXCR with default settings called the CDR3 regions. Repertoire diversity used Shannon entropy, and clonality was computed as one minus Shannon entropy divided by ln of productive unique sequence count. Dominant or high-frequency T-cell clones were defined as clonotypes at frequencies of at least 0.5%. The public reads were reprocessed in TCRdb via fastp at Q25 and MiXCR, keeping in-frame beta chains. CDR3 protein sequences are deduplicated, and each keeps its most common genes and DNA. None of the V and J calls come from the authors' own analysis; TCRdb made them. Here the sample has around 23,000 distinct CDR3 sequences; 27% occur a single time. The ten largest clones take up 3.5% to 4.5% of the sample.

Ten or more counts support this clonotype. The antigen this receptor binds is unknown. The record has no base qualities; no much larger clone is one base away. Sequenced: lung tumor tissue. The sequence is built from TRBV6-2 or TRBV6-3 and TRBJ1-2; no D gene call is confident. This clonotype originated in a man aged 35-49 years with non-small cell lung cancer. The sequenced DNA is TGTGCCAGCAGTTACAACAACATGGATGGCTACACCTTC. This translates into CASSYNNMDGYTF.